This T cell receptor (beta chain) was found in a study of T cell repertoires in cytomegalovirus infection. Study overall: Both recently identified HLA-C-restricted and well-studied HLA-B-restricted CMV epitopes were used in the study. Public TCR beta signatures were indicative of both CMV infection and a matching HLA type.

This clonotype was detected a few times. As yet, its antigen is unknown. Study-level findings and limits: There were carriers of CMV plus the relevant HLA, and cumulative public TCR beta family frequency identified them. Ex vivo, HLA-C-restricted CMV-specific TCR beta clonotypes prevailed over the rest of the response.

Each CDR3 protein is one row after TCRdb ran MiXCR on the reads. The sample has fewer than 1,000,000 distinct CDR3 sequences; roughly 31% are singletons. V shed 7 bases and J shed 4 bases, with 16 bases lying between them. CDR3 length: 15 amino acids. The germline V gene has CDR1 SGHVS and CDR2 FNYEAQ. Sequencing used cultured CD8+ T cells from PBMCs, obtained from culture after CMV antigen stimulation. The chain employs TRBV7-6 and TRBJ1-4; no reliable D call. This TCR came from a human donor in good health (CMV status not recorded). Some clones in this sample may be carry-over from other donors' samples. CDR3 in amino acids: CASTLTVSGNEKLFF. As DNA, the CDR3 is TGTGCCAGCACTCTGACCGTTAGTGGTAATGAAAAACTGTTTTTT.